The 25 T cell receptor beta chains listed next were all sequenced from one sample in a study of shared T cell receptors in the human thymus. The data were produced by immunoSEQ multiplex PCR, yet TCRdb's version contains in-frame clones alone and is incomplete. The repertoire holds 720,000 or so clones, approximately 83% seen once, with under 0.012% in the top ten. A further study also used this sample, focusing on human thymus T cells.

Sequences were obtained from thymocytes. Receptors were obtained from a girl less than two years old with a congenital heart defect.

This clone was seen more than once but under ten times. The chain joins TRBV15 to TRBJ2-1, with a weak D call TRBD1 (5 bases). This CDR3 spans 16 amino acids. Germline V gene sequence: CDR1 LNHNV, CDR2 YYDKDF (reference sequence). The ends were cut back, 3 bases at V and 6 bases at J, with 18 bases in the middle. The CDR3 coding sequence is TGTGCCACCAGCAGTTCAGGGAAACGCTGGAGCAATGAGCAGTTCTTC. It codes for CATSSSGKRWSNEQFF.

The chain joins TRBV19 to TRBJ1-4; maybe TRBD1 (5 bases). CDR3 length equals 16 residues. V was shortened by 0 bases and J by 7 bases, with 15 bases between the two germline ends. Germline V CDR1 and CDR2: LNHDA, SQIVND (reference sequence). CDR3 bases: TGTGCCAGTAGTATAGATCCAAAGGGGAAAGGTGAAAAACTGTTTTTT. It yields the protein CASSIDPKGKGEKLFF. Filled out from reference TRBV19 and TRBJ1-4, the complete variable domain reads DGGITQSPKYLFRKEGQNVTLSCEQNLNHDAMYWYRQDPGQGLRLIYYSQIVNDFQKGDIAEGYSVSREKKESFPLTVTSAQKNPTAFYLCASSIDPKGKGEKLFFGSGTQLSVL.

The CDR3 DNA is TGTGCCAGTAGTATATGGGCCCAGCCCCAGCATTTT. Residues: CASSIWAQPQHF. The chain recombines TRBV19 with TRBJ1-5, with unresolved D. CDR3 length equals 12 residues. Trimming removed 2 bases at V and 7 bases at J, with 6 bases between. Germline V CDR1 and CDR2: LNHDA, SQIVND (reference sequence).

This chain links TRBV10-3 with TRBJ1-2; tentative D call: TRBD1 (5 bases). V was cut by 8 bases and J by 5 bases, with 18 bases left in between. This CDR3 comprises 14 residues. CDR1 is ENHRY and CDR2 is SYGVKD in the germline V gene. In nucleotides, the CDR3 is TGTGCCATCGACAAGACGGGGGGAGGATATGGCTACACCTTC. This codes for CAIDKTGGGYGYTF.

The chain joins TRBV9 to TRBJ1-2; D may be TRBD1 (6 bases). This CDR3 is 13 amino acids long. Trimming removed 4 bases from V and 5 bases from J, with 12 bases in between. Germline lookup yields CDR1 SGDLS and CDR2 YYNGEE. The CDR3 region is CASSNQGPYGYTF. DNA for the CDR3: TGTGCCAGCAGCAACCAGGGGCCGTATGGCTACACCTTC.

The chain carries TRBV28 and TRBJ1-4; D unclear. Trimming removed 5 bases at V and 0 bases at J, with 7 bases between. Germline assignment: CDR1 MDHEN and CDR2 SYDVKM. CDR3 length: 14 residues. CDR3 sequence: CASSTAATNEKLFF. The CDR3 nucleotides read TGTGCCAGCAGTACAGCTGCAACTAATGAAAAACTGTTTTTT.

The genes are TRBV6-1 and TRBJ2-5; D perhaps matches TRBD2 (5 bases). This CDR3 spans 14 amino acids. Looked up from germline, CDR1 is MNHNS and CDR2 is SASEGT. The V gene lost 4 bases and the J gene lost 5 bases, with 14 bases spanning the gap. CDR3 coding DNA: TGTGCCAGCAGTGGGTCATGGAGGTGGGAGACCCAGTACTTC. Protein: CASSGSWRWETQYF.

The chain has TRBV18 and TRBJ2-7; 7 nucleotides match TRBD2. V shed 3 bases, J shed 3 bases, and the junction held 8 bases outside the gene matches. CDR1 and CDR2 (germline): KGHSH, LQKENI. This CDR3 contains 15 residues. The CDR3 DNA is TGTGCCAGCTCACCTCCGCTGACGGGGGGCTACGAGCAGTACTTC. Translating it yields CASSPPLTGGYEQYF.

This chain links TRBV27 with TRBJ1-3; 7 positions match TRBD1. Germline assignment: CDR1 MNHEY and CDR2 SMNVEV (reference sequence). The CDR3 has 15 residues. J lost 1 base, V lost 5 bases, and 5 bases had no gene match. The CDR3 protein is CASSKQGWSGNTIYF. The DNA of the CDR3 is TGTGCCAGCAGTAAACAGGGGTGGTCTGGAAACACCATATATTTT.

CDR3 bases: TGTGCCAGCAGTTACTCGATGGGACACTTCGCCGGGGAGCTGTTTTTT. Its protein is CASSYSMGHFAGELFF. The chain has TRBV6-5 and TRBJ2-2, with D perhaps matching TRBD1 (6 bases). The CDR3 is made up of 16 amino acids. CDR1 and CDR2 from the germline V gene are MNHEY and SVGAGI. V lost 0 bases and J lost 6, with 14 bases in between.

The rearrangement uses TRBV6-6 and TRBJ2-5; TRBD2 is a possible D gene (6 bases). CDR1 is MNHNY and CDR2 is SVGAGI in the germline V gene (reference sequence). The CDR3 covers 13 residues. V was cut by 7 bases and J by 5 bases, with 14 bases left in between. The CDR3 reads CASIKKAGETQYF. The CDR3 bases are TGTGCCAGCATTAAGAAGGCGGGGGAGACCCAGTACTTC.

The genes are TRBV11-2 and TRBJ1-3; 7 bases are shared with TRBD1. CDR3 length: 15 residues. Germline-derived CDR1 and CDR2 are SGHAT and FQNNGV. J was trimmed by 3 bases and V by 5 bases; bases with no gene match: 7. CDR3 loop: CASSGQEADGNTIYF. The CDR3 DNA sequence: TGTGCCAGCAGCGGACAGGAGGCAGATGGAAACACCATATATTTT.

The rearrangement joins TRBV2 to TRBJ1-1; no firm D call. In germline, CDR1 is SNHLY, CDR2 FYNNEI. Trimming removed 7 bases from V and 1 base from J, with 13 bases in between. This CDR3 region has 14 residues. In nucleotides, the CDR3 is TGTGCCAGCATTGCCCGGAGAGAGAACACTGAAGCTTTCTTT. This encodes CASIARRENTEAFF. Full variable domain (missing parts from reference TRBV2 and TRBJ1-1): EPEVTQTPSHQVTQMGQEVILRCVPISNHLYFYWYRQILGQKVEFLVSFYNNEISEKSEIFDDQFSVERPDGSNFTLKIRSTKLEDSAMYFCASIARRENTEAFFGQGTRLTVV.

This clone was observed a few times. The chain's CDR3 is CASSQDSNLGPDTQYF. The CDR3 DNA reads TGTGCCAGCAGCCAGGACAGTAACCTGGGTCCAGATACGCAGTATTTT. The chain has TRBV14 and TRBJ2-3, with a possible D match to TRBD1 (6 bases). Trimming stripped 3 bases from V and 4 bases from J, with 17 bases between. CDR3 size: 16 residues. Per the germline V gene, CDR1 is SGHDN and CDR2 is FVKESK.

CDR3 bases: TGTGCCAGTAGTCAAGGTGGGCGAGGCTACACCTTC. Residues: CASSQGGRGYTF. This sequence joins TRBV19 and TRBJ1-2, with D unclear. CDR3 length: 12 residues. Germline lookup yields CDR1 LNHDA and CDR2 SQIVND (reference sequence). Trimming cost V 5 bases and J 8 bases, with 12 bases left between them.

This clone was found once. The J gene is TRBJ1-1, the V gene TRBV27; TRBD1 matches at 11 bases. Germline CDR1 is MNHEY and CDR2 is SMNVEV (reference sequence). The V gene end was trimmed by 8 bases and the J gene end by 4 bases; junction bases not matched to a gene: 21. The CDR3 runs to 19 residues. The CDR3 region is CASGPGQGGIGVGRTEAFF. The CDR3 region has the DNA TGTGCCAGCGGACCGGGACAGGGGGGAATCGGAGTTGGTCGCACTGAAGCTTTCTTT.

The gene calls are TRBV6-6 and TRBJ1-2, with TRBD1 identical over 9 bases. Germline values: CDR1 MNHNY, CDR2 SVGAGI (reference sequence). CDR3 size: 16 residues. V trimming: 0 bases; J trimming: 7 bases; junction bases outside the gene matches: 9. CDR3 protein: CASSYSKRDRVGGYTF. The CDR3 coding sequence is TGTGCCAGCAGTTACTCGAAGCGGGACAGGGTGGGTGGCTACACCTTC.

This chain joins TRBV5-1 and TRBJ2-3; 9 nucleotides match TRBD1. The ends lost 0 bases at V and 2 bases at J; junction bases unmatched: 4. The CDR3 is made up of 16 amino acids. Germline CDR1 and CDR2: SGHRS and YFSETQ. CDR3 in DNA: TGCGCCAGCAGCTTGGAGGGACAGGGTGACACAGATACGCAGTATTTT. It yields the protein CASSLEGQGDTDTQYF.

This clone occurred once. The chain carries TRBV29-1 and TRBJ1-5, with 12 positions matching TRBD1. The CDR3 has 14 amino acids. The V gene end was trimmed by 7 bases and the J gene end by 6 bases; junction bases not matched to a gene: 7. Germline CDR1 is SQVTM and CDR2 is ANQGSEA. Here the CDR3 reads CSAKGQGAGQPQHF. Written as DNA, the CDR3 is TGCAGCGCAAAGGGACAGGGGGCAGGTCAGCCCCAGCATTTT.

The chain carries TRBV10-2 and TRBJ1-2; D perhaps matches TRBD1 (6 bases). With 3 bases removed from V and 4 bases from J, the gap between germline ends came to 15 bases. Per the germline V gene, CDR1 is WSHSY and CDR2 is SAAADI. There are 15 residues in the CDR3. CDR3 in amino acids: CASSDPRGRAYGYTF. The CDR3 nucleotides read TGCGCCAGCAGTGACCCCAGGGGTAGGGCCTATGGCTACACCTTC.

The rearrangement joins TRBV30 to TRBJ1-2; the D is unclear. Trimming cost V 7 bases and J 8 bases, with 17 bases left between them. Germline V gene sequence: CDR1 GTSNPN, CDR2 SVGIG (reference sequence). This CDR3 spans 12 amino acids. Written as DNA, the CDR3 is TGTGCCTCCCACCCGGGAACGGAAGGCTACACCTTC. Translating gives CASHPGTEGYTF.

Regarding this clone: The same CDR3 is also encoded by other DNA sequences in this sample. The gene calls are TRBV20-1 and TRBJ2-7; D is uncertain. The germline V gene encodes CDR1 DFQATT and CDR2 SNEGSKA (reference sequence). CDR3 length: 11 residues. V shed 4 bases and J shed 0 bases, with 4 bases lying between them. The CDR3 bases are TGCAGTGCTACTAGCTCCTACGAGCAGTACTTC. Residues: CSATSSYEQYF.

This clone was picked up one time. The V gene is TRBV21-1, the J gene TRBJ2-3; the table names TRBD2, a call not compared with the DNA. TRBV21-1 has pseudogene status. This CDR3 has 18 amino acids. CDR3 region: CASSKQEASGEDTDTQYF. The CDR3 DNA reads TGTGCCAGCAGCAAACAGGAGGCTAGCGGGGAAGACACAGATACGCAGTATTTT.

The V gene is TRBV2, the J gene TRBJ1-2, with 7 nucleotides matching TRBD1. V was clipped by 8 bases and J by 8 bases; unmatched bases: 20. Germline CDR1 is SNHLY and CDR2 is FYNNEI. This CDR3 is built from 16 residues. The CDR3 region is CASSLDSTGSPLGYTF. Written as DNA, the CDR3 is TGTGCCAGCTCTCTAGATTCGACAGGGTCCCCTTTAGGCTACACCTTC.

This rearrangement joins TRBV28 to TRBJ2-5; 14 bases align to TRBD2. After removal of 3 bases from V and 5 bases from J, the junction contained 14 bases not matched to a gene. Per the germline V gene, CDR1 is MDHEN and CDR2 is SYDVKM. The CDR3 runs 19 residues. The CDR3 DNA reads TGTGCCAGCAGTTTCCCGGGACTAGCGGGGGCCACCGTGGGGGAGACCCAGTACTTC. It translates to CASSFPGLAGATVGETQYF. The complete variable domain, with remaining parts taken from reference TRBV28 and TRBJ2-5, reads DVKVTQSSRYLVKRTGEKVFLECVQDMDHENMFWYRQDPGLGLRLIYFSYDVKMKEKGDIPEGYSVSREKKERFSLILESASTNQTSMYLCASSFPGLAGATVGETQYFGPGTRLLVL.